A single sample gave rise to the 7 T cell receptor beta chains below, sequenced in a study of blood T cell dynamics during melanoma immunotherapy (dated by TCRdb to the early 2020s). In light of the paper, this sample's time point label describes: week 3, after first cycle of checkpoint inhibitor. Libraries came from the immunoSEQ multiplex PCR assay. TCRdb took this table from immuneACCESS and kept in-frame rearrangements with V and J called. Such tables lack part of the clones; where checked against another copy, unresolved V genes explain under half of the gap, and the rest is unexplained. Here the sample has fewer than 15,000 clones; approximately 90% occur a single time. Approximately 0.89% of the sample is taken by the ten largest. The sequences come from blood, collected from a patient treated with checkpoint blockade. Receptors originate from a human donor with melanoma.

This rearrangement joins TRBV19 to TRBJ1-3, with 9 bases that match TRBD1. The CDR3 length is 17 residues. Germline values: CDR1 LNHDA, CDR2 SQIVND (reference sequence). V was clipped by 6 bases and J by 0 bases; unmatched bases: 9. The CDR3 DNA sequence: TGTGCCAGTAGGAGAAGGACAGGGGTTGACTCTGGAAACACCATATATTTT. As protein: CASRRRTGVDSGNTIYF.

The chain joins TRBV10-2 to TRBJ2-7, with TRBD1 identical over 7 bases. The V and J ends lost 6 bases and 2 bases, in that order; junction bases with no gene match: 7. The CDR3 loop spans 14 amino acids. Germline loops: CDR1 WSHSY, CDR2 SAAADI. The CDR3 sequence is CASSEPDRTYEQYF. The CDR3 nucleotides read TGCGCCAGCAGCGAACCGGACAGGACCTACGAGCAGTACTTC.

The rearrangement links TRBV7-9 to TRBJ1-2; D call uncertain. The germline gives CDR1 SEHNR, CDR2 FQNEAQ (reference sequence). V was cut by 1 base and J by 6 bases, with 15 bases left in between. The CDR3 contains 15 residues. The DNA of the CDR3 is TGTGCCAGCAGCTTAGATTTAGCTCCTTTAAATGGCTACACCTTC. Its translation: CASSLDLAPLNGYTF.

The rearrangement uses TRBV29-1 and TRBJ1-6; TRBD1 aligns across 8 bases. In germline, CDR1 is SQVTM, CDR2 ANQGSEA. The CDR3 covers 13 residues. Losses at the gene ends were 6 bases for V and 7 bases for J; bases not matched to a gene: 5. In nucleotides, the CDR3 is TGCAGCGTCGGACAGGGTTTGAATTCACCCCTCCACTTT. It encodes CSVGQGLNSPLHF.

This clone was found once. Here the CDR3 reads CASSFPNQETQYF. The DNA for the CDR3 is TGTGCCAGCAGCTTCCCGAACCAAGAGACCCAGTACTTC. The J gene is TRBJ2-5, the V gene TRBV5-4; D not certain. This CDR3 has 13 residues. Germline assignment: CDR1 SGHNT and CDR2 YYREEE (reference sequence). V was trimmed by 2 bases and J by 0 bases, leaving 5 bases between them.

The rearrangement joins TRBV19 to TRBJ1-5; D not certain. The germline gives CDR1 LNHDA, CDR2 SQIVND (reference sequence). V gave up 3 bases and J gave up 3 bases, with 12 bases separating them. The CDR3 totals 15 residues. CDR3 sequence (DNA): TGTGCCAGTAGTATCCTCAGGAGCCTCAATCAGCCCCAGCATTTT. Its protein product is CASSILRSLNQPQHF.

The chain couples TRBV11-3 to TRBJ1-5; D remains ambiguous. The length of the CDR3 is 16 residues. Germline loops: CDR1 SGHNT, CDR2 YENEEA. With 3 bases removed from V and 2 bases from J, the gap between germline ends came to 14 bases. CDR3 coding DNA: TGTGCCAGCAGCTTCCCCGACCAGAGGTGCAATCAGCCCCAGCATTTT. Protein sequence: CASSFPDQRCNQPQHF.